These 20 T cell receptor beta chains were all obtained from the same sample, sequenced in a study of early T cells in non-severe SARS-CoV-2 infection. TCRdb independently ran MiXCR on the 5' RACE reads; one entry per CDR3 protein. The table records 25,000 to 35,000 distinct CDR3 sequences, around 6% of them present only once. The sequenced material came from whole blood. These receptors all stem from an adult who was a healthcare worker with PCR-confirmed SARS-CoV-2 infection or an uninfected control (not recorded which).

The sample holds many counts of this clonotype. The CDR3 here is CASSLSGTSQFF. The CDR3 nucleotides read TGTGCCAGCAGTTTATCGGGCACTTCGCAGTTCTTC. The chain carries TRBV27 and TRBJ2-1; D unclear. Per germline, CDR1 MNHEY and CDR2 SMNVEV (reference sequence). There are 12 residues in the CDR3. V was trimmed by 0 bases and J by 12 bases, leaving 9 bases between them.

In this sample, this clonotype turned up many times. The CDR3 region has the DNA TGTGCCAGCAGCTTGCTTTTGGGCACCGGGGAGCTGTTTTTT. Its translation: CASSLLLGTGELFF. The chain combines TRBV5-5 with TRBJ2-2; D is unresolved. V lost 1 base, J lost 4 bases, and 8 bases lay in between. The CDR3 loop spans 14 amino acids. Germline CDR1 and CDR2: SGHKS and YYEKEE (reference sequence).

This clonotype is termed medium-sized. The chain carries TRBV5-1 and TRBJ2-7, with TRBD1 identical over 10 bases. The CDR3 covers 14 residues. V dropped 4 bases and J dropped 2; count of bases not matched to a gene: 3. CDR1 and CDR2 from the germline V gene are SGHRS and YFSETQ. In DNA form, the CDR3 reads TGCGCCAGCAGCAACGGACAGGGGGCCTACGAGCAGTACTTC. This sequence encodes CASSNGQGAYEQYF.

This chain connects TRBV12-3 or TRBV12-4 to TRBJ1-2; perhaps TRBD1 as D (6 bases). Trimming removed 5 bases from V and 7 bases from J, with 8 bases in between. This CDR3 spans 11 amino acids. The CDR3 bases are TGTGCCAGCAGTGAGGGGGTTGGCTACACCTTC. Translation: CASSEGVGYTF.

This clonotype has just a few counts. The chain recombines TRBV4-1 with TRBJ1-1, with TRBD1 matching 8 bases. V was clipped by 4 bases and J by 0 bases; unmatched bases: 4. In germline, CDR1 is MGHRA, CDR2 YSYEKL. The CDR3 has 15 amino acids. DNA of the CDR3: TGCGCCAGCAGCCTGACAGGGGAGTTGAACACTGAAGCTTTCTTT. Residues: CASSLTGELNTEAFF.

The table lists this clonotype with many counts. The chain uses TRBV6-4 and TRBJ2-2; 9 positions agree with TRBD1. The germline V gene encodes CDR1 MRHNA and CDR2 SNTAGT. The ends lost 6 bases at V and 3 bases at J; junction bases unmatched: 8. The CDR3 extends over 16 amino acids. CDR3 nucleotide sequence: TGTGCCAGCAGCGGTCGGACAGGGGCCCACACCGGGGAGCTGTTTTTT. Translated: CASSGRTGAHTGELFF.

This clonotype showed up many times. The CDR3 coding sequence is TGTGCCAGCAGTCTCGCGCTGGGGGCCAACGTCCTGACTTTC. The encoded protein is CASSLALGANVLTF. The chain joins TRBV6-6 to TRBJ2-6; D gene uncertain. V shed 5 bases and J shed 4 bases, with 9 bases lying between them. CDR1 is MNHNY, CDR2 SVGAGI, per germline (reference sequence). The CDR3 totals 14 residues.

This clonotype was observed many times. V gene TRBV30 combines with J gene TRBJ1-1, with D uncertain. V gave up 2 bases and J gave up 1 base, with 5 bases separating them. Per the germline V gene, CDR1 is GTSNPN and CDR2 is SVGIG (reference sequence). This CDR3 has 12 amino acids. CDR3 protein: CAWSWANTEAFF. The CDR3 region has the DNA TGTGCCTGGAGTTGGGCGAACACTGAAGCTTTCTTT.

This clonotype was counted at least ten times. The CDR3 here is CSAREGGAYQFF. In DNA form, the CDR3 reads TGCAGTGCTAGAGAGGGGGGGGCTTATCAGTTCTTC. This chain links TRBV20-1 with TRBJ2-1; TRBD2 is a possible D gene (7 bases). V lost 0 bases to trimming and J lost 13 bases, with 13 bases between them. Looked up from germline, CDR1 is DFQATT and CDR2 is SNEGSKA (reference sequence). CDR3 size: 12 residues.

This clonotype was observed at least ten times. The chain has TRBV7-9 and TRBJ2-1, with a tentative D call TRBD2 (5 bases). Germline V CDR1 and CDR2: SEHNR, FQNEAQ (reference sequence). There are 13 residues in the CDR3. Between the trimmed V and J ends, which lost 2 bases and 8 bases, there was a span of 10 bases. The CDR3 is CASSLPTRDEQFF. The CDR3 DNA is TGTGCCAGCAGCTTACCCACTAGAGATGAGCAGTTCTTC.

This clonotype was picked up many times. This chain links TRBV27 with TRBJ2-3, with D unclear. Germline-derived CDR1 and CDR2 are MNHEY and SMNVEV (reference sequence). CDR3 size: 13 residues. With 2 bases removed from V and 0 bases from J, the gap between germline ends came to 3 bases. DNA of the CDR3: TGTGCCAGCAGTTTACGAAGCACAGATACGCAGTATTTT. This sequence encodes CASSLRSTDTQYF.

At least ten counts were recorded for this clonotype. The chain employs TRBV20-1 and TRBJ2-5, with 7 bases identical to TRBD2. The J segment lost 5 bases and the V segment lost 3 bases, leaving 3 bases of the junction unmatched. This CDR3 has 12 amino acids. The germline CDR1 and CDR2 sequences are DFQATT and SNEGSKA (reference sequence). CDR3 loop: CSASLRGETQYF. As DNA, the CDR3 is TGCAGTGCTAGTTTGCGGGGGGAGACCCAGTACTTC.

Turning to this clonotype: This may come from a read error, since a much larger clone is one base off. The gene calls are TRBV20-1 and TRBJ1-2, with 7 bases identical to TRBD1. The J segment lost 2 bases and the V segment lost 8 bases, leaving 11 bases of the junction unmatched. The CDR3 totals 14 residues. The germline gives CDR1 DFQATT, CDR2 SNEGSKA (reference sequence). Here the CDR3 reads CSTRRDRTNYGYTF. CDR3 bases: TGCAGTACTCGAAGGGACAGAACAAACTATGGCTACACCTTC.

This clonotype was detected ten times or more. This chain connects TRBV30 to TRBJ2-2; perhaps TRBD2 as D (6 bases). Germline V gene data show CDR1 as GTSNPN and CDR2 as SVGIG (reference sequence). This CDR3 is built from 15 residues. V was pared by 4 bases and J by 6 bases, with 18 bases between. The CDR3 DNA reads as TGTGCCTGGACCCCTCGTGGGACTTTCCCCGGGGAGCTGTTTTTT. It specifies CAWTPRGTFPGELFF.

This clonotype was detected many times. The J gene is TRBJ1-5, the V gene TRBV6-5, with 10 bases lining up with TRBD1. V dropped 5 bases and J dropped 6; count of bases not matched to a gene: 10. From germline, CDR1 is MNHEY and CDR2 SVGAGI. The CDR3 has 16 amino acids. Written as DNA, the CDR3 is TGTGCCAGCAGTCCCACGGGACAGGGGTTAGGTCAGCCCCAGCATTTT. Residues: CASSPTGQGLGQPQHF.

At least ten counts were recorded for this clonotype. This rearrangement joins TRBV3-1 to TRBJ1-2, with no clear D. The CDR3 contains 12 residues. Trimming cost V 1 base and J 4 bases, with 4 bases left between them. Germline V CDR1 and CDR2: LGHDT, YNNKEL (reference sequence). This chain's CDR3 is CASSQVTYGYTF. Written as DNA, the CDR3 is TGTGCCAGCAGCCAAGTTACCTATGGCTACACCTTC.

Note on this clonotype: This may be a read error, as it is one base from a much larger clone. V usage is TRBV20-1 and J usage is TRBJ2-3; no reliable D call. CDR3 length equals 10 residues. CDR1 is DFQATT and CDR2 is SNEGSKA in the germline V gene (reference sequence). The CDR3 protein is CAASTDTLYF. The CDR3 DNA follows: TGCGCAGCCAGCACAGATACGCTGTATTTT.

This clonotype occurred many times. The chain joins TRBV11-2 to TRBJ2-5, with a weak D call TRBD1 (5 bases). Trimming removed 2 bases at V and 6 bases at J, with 10 bases between. This CDR3 comprises 13 residues. The germline V gene has CDR1 SGHAT and CDR2 FQNNGV. CDR3 loop: CASSLSQGKTQYF. The CDR3 region has the DNA TGTGCCAGCAGCTTATCTCAGGGAAAGACCCAGTACTTC.

Only a few counts were recorded for this clonotype. J is TRBJ1-5 and V is TRBV6-2 or TRBV6-3, with D uncertain. V was cut by 4 bases and J by 7 bases, with 14 bases left in between. The germline gives CDR1 MNHEY, CDR2 SVGEGT. CDR3 size: 14 residues. CDR3 sequence: CASSSSETTQPQHF. The CDR3 nucleotides read TGTGCCAGCAGTTCGTCAGAGACTACACAGCCCCAGCATTTT.

The sample holds a few counts of this clonotype. The chain combines TRBV6-2 or TRBV6-3 with TRBJ2-5, with D tentatively TRBD1 (6 bases). The V end lost 7 bases, the J end lost 10 bases, and 25 bases lay between the germline ends. The CDR3 runs to 15 residues. Germline CDR1 MNHEY, CDR2 SVGEGT. This CDR3 is CASTRPQGSGGDQYF. CDR3 coding DNA: TGTGCCAGCACTCGTCCACAGGGTTCTGGCGGCGACCAGTACTTC.